The 5 T cell receptor beta chains in this list originate from one sample, sequenced in a study of T-cell reconstitution after alpha-beta-depleted transplantation in children. Molecular barcoding with unique molecular identifiers was used for the TCRbeta library. TCRdb independently ran MiXCR on the PCR reads; one entry per CDR3 protein. The top ten hold roughly 2% of the sample, which has around 450,000 distinct CDR3 sequences, roughly a tenth seen once. Here the sequenced sample was PBMCs, taken before TCRalphabeta/CD19-depleted stem cell transplant. The receptors stem from a child aged 2 to 9 with inherited bone marrow failure, due to receive a stem cell transplant.

Ten or more counts support this clonotype. The rearrangement uses TRBV28 and TRBJ1-5; D might be TRBD1 (6 bases). Trimming removed 6 bases at V and 0 bases at J, with 9 bases between. The length of the CDR3 is 14 residues. Germline CDR1 and CDR2: MDHEN and SYDVKM. CDR3: CASRGHLSNQPQHF. The CDR3 coding sequence is TGTGCCAGCAGGGGACACCTTAGCAATCAGCCCCAGCATTTT.

This clonotype was seen many times. CDR3 protein: CASSLYLALDTQYF. CDR3 DNA: TGTGCCAGCAGTTTATACCTAGCTCTTGATACGCAGTATTTT. The V and J genes are TRBV12-3 or TRBV12-4 and TRBJ2-3; weak D call: TRBD2 (5 bases). The V end lost 2 bases, the J end lost 6 bases, and 12 bases lay between the germline ends. The CDR3 length is 14 residues.

This clonotype was recorded at least ten times. The V gene is TRBV15, the J gene TRBJ1-2; tentative D call: TRBD1 (5 bases). Germline assignment: CDR1 LNHNV and CDR2 YYDKDF (reference sequence). The CDR3 loop spans 12 amino acids. V shed 5 bases and J shed 6 bases, with 10 bases lying between them. DNA of the CDR3: TGTGCCACCAGCTTGGGGACGGATGGCTACACCTTC. Its protein product is CATSLGTDGYTF.

The CDR3 DNA reads as TGCGCCAGCAGGCCTAGCGGGAGAACGGGTACGCAGTATTTT. Translating it yields CASRPSGRTGTQYF. The chain couples TRBV5-1 to TRBJ2-3, with TRBD2 identical over 10 bases. Germline V gene sequence: CDR1 SGHRS, CDR2 YFSETQ. The CDR3 totals 14 residues. Unmatched junction bases numbered 8, after V lost 5 bases and J lost 8 bases.

This clonotype was observed at least ten times. The CDR3 DNA reads TGCAGTGCTAGAGATCCACGGACAGTCCTCTATGGCTACACCTTC. Amino acids: CSARDPRTVLYGYTF. V usage is TRBV20-1 and J usage is TRBJ1-2; TRBD1 is a possible D gene (6 bases). This CDR3 comprises 15 residues. CDR1 and CDR2 from the germline V gene are DFQATT and SNEGSKA (reference sequence). Trimming shortened V by 0 bases and J by 4 bases, and 15 bases separated the two germline ends.